The 30 T cell receptor beta chains in this list originate from one sample, sequenced in a study of molecular identifiers for immune sequencing clone quantification (dated by TCRdb to 2016 to 2019). Library preparation used PCR. The sample was run on a NextSeq 500. TCRdb trimmed public reads at Q25 via fastp, called clones via MiXCR and kept in-frame beta chains. Identical CDR3 protein sequences are pooled into one entry, listed with their most common genes and DNA. This sample has under 600,000 distinct CDR3 sequences in its table, and approximately 25% of those were observed once. The top ten constitute around 0.76% of the sample. The sample comprised naive CD8+ T cells from blood, with Jurkat cell RNA spiked in. Reading the label with the study, this specimen's cell subset or site is: FACS-sorted CD8+CD4-CCR7+CD45RA+ naive T cells. The source is a human donor in good health. Some libraries in this study had Jurkat cell RNA spiked in.

Note on this clonotype: The junction differs from germline at one of its ends, possibly a read error. The chain is built from TRBV27 and TRBJ2-1; D uncertain. The CDR3 consists of 14 residues. Germline CDR1 is MNHEY and CDR2 is SMNVEV (reference sequence). The CDR3 here is CASSSYSSSNEQFF. CDR3 sequence (DNA): TGTGCCAGCAGTTCTTACTCGTCCTCCAATGAGCAGTTCTTC.

This clonotype is a singleton in its sample. A read error may produce the germline difference seen at one junction end. The genes are TRBV14 and TRBJ2-1; 7 bases fit TRBD1. Germline V lookup: CDR1 SGHDN, CDR2 FVKESK. This CDR3 is 15 amino acids long. The CDR3 is CASSQNRGPYKEQFF. The CDR3 DNA is TGTGCCAGCAGCCAGAACAGGGGCCCCTACAAAGAGCAGTTCTTC.

The chain recombines TRBV20-1 with TRBJ1-5; 7 nucleotides line up with TRBD1. The CDR3 runs to 14 residues. Germline V gene data show CDR1 as DFQATT and CDR2 as SNEGSKA (reference sequence). Trimming at V came to 1 base and at J to 6 bases, leaving 6 bases not matched to a gene. CDR3 sequence (DNA): TGCAGTGCTAGAGCCACAGGGGTCGGTCAGCCCCAGCATTTT. As protein: CSARATGVGQPQHF.

This clonotype has only a few counts. The chain joins TRBV7-9 to TRBJ2-1; weak D call: TRBD2 (6 bases). There are 14 residues in the CDR3. With 3 bases removed from V and 8 bases from J, the gap between germline ends came to 14 bases. Germline CDR1 is SEHNR and CDR2 is FQNEAQ (reference sequence). The CDR3: CASSFSGEAYEQFF. CDR3 nucleotides: TGTGCCAGCAGCTTTTCGGGAGAAGCCTATGAGCAGTTCTTC.

On this clonotype itself: Because the CDR3 is missing its conserved closing phenylalanine or tryptophan, this is likely a read error. V is TRBV9 and J is TRBJ2-7; TRBD2 is a possible D gene (5 bases). Germline V gene data show CDR1 as SGDLS and CDR2 as YYNGEE. V was pared by 0 bases and J by 4 bases, with 11 bases between. This CDR3 has 14 residues. The CDR3 region is CASSVEDYQYEQYS. In DNA, the CDR3 is TGTGCCAGCAGCGTAGAAGACTACCAATACGAGCAGTACTCC.

This clonotype has ten or more counts. The chain combines TRBV15 with TRBJ2-3; the D gene could be TRBD1 or TRBD2 (5 bases each). The germline CDR1 and CDR2 sequences are LNHNV and YYDKDF (reference sequence). Trimming removed 9 bases from V and 0 bases from J, with 16 bases in between. CDR3 length: 15 amino acids. CDR3 loop: CATSGLLPSTDTQYF. The CDR3 nucleotides read TGTGCCACTTCGGGGCTTCTACCTAGCACAGATACGCAGTATTTT.

There are many counts of this clonotype. This sequence joins TRBV12-3 or TRBV12-4 and TRBJ2-3, with TRBD2 as a possible D gene (5 bases). Trimming took off 6 bases at V and 1 base at J, with 11 bases between the two ends. The CDR3 is 14 amino acids. The CDR3 here is CASREMGGTDTQYF. In nucleotides, the CDR3 is TGTGCCAGCAGGGAGATGGGAGGCACAGATACGCAGTATTTT.

J is TRBJ2-1 and V is TRBV12-3 or TRBV12-4; possible D gene TRBD2, 5 bases. Trimming removed 5 bases from V and 8 bases from J, with 13 bases in between. The CDR3 totals 13 residues. In nucleotides, the CDR3 is TGTGCCAGCAGTCCCAATGGAGGCCATGAGCAGTTCTTC. Translation: CASSPNGGHEQFF.

As for this clonotype: A much larger clone differs by one base, so this may be a read error. The chain joins TRBV7-9 to TRBJ1-1; D unresolved. There are 13 residues in the CDR3. V was clipped by 8 bases and J by 0 bases, with 10 bases between them. Germline CDR1 and CDR2: SEHNR and FQNEAQ (reference sequence). The chain's CDR3 is CASCPPMNTEAFF. The CDR3, as DNA: TGTGCCAGCTGCCCCCCCATGAACACTGAAGCTTTCTTT.

This clonotype was counted a few times. The V call is TRBV28, the J call TRBJ2-3; no definite D call. In germline, CDR1 is MDHEN, CDR2 SYDVKM. V was clipped by 10 bases and J by 3 bases, with 11 bases between them. The CDR3 extends over 12 amino acids. This CDR3 reads CATVADTDTQYF. In nucleotides, the CDR3 is TGTGCCACCGTAGCAGATACAGATACGCAGTATTTT. The variable domain in full, completed from reference TRBV28 and TRBJ2-3, reads DVKVTQSSRYLVKRTGEKVFLECVQDMDHENMFWYRQDPGLGLRLIYFSYDVKMKEKGDIPEGYSVSREKKERFSLILESASTNQTSMYLCATVADTDTQYFGPGTRLTVL.

Worth noting for this clonotype: Likely a read error: the CDR3 ends without its conserved phenylalanine or tryptophan. The genes are TRBV7-9 and TRBJ2-5, with D unclear. CDR3 size: 12 residues. V shed 5 bases and J shed 5 bases, with 9 bases lying between them. CDR1 and CDR2 from the germline V gene are SEHNR and FQNEAQ (reference sequence). The CDR3 DNA reads TGTGCCAGCAGCCTCGACCCGGAGACCCAGTACTCC. Encoded protein: CASSLDPETQYS.

The CDR3 reads CASSNSWDGEQYF. The CDR3 DNA reads TGCGCCAGCTCGAATTCCTGGGACGGCGAGCAGTACTTC. The rearrangement links TRBV10-2 to TRBJ2-7, with D possibly being TRBD1 or TRBD2 (5 bases each). The length of the CDR3 is 13 residues. V was trimmed by 8 bases and J by 6 bases, leaving 17 bases between them. Germline lookup yields CDR1 WSHSY and CDR2 SAAADI.

The chain uses TRBV2 and TRBJ2-2; D unclear. Germline V CDR1 and CDR2: SNHLY, FYNNEI. The CDR3 consists of 13 residues. Trimming stripped 7 bases from V and 4 bases from J, with 10 bases between. CDR3 loop: CASMVSRTGELFF. CDR3 coding DNA: TGTGCCAGCATGGTCAGCCGCACCGGGGAGCTGTTTTTT.

This chain links TRBV20-1 with TRBJ2-2; the D is unclear. Trimming took off 0 bases at V and 5 bases at J, with 10 bases between the two ends. Germline V CDR1 and CDR2: DFQATT, SNEGSKA (reference sequence). The CDR3 totals 14 residues. CDR3 sequence: CSARDLWDTGELFF. CDR3 in DNA: TGCAGTGCTAGAGATCTCTGGGATACCGGGGAGCTGTTTTTT.

The rearrangement uses TRBV27 and TRBJ1-2; tentative D call: TRBD1 (5 bases). CDR3 size: 14 residues. Per germline, CDR1 MNHEY and CDR2 SMNVEV (reference sequence). With 2 bases removed from V and 1 base from J, the gap between germline ends came to 8 bases. The CDR3 DNA is TGTGCCAGCAGTTTAGACAGTAATAACTATGGCTACACCTTC. This codes for CASSLDSNNYGYTF.

This clonotype was seen ten or more times. A read error may produce the germline difference seen at one junction end. J is TRBJ1-1 and V is TRBV4-3, with D uncertain. This CDR3 contains 15 residues. Looked up from germline, CDR1 is LGHNA and CDR2 is YSLEER. The CDR3 spells CASSQDPTRNSEAFF. The CDR3 DNA is TGCGCCAGCAGCCAAGATCCGACACGGAACTCTGAAGCTTTCTTT.

In the case of this clonotype: One end of the junction does not line up with germline, which may come from a read error. CDR3 in amino acids: CASTKGLTYQEPQYF. CDR3 sequence (DNA): TGTGCCAGCACAAAGGGACTCACGTACCAAGAGCCCCAGTACTTC. V and J are TRBV6-2 or TRBV6-3 and TRBJ2-5, with D perhaps matching TRBD2 (6 bases). Per the germline V gene, CDR1 is MNHEY and CDR2 is SVGEGT. This CDR3 is 15 amino acids long.

As concerns this clonotype: At one end, the junction sequence differs from germline, possibly due to a read error. The CDR3, as DNA: TGCCCCCCCCGCTCCGTGGGGGGGGTCGACATTCAGTACTTC. It codes for CPPRSVGGVDIQYF. The rearrangement joins TRBV7-2 to TRBJ2-4, with TRBD2 identical over 7 bases. The CDR3 consists of 14 residues. From germline, CDR1 is SGHTA and CDR2 FQGNSA. The full variable domain, rest sourced from reference TRBV7-2 and TRBJ2-4, is GAGVSQSPSNKVTEKGKDVELRCDPISGHTALYWYRQSLGQGLEFLIYFQGNSAPDKSGLPSDRFSAERTGGSVSTLTIQRTQQEDSAVYLCPPRSVGGVDIQYFGAGTRLSVL.

This clonotype has just a few counts. Here the CDR3 reads CAISDGLAGRTDTQYF. The CDR3 DNA reads as TGTGCCATCAGTGACGGGCTAGCGGGGCGCACAGATACGCAGTATTTT. The chain employs TRBV10-3 and TRBJ2-3; TRBD2 matches at 9 bases. V shed 3 bases and J 1 base; nucleotides not matched to a gene: 5. The CDR3 has 16 amino acids. CDR1 is ENHRY and CDR2 is SYGVKD in the germline V gene.

This clonotype came up once. A much larger clone sits a single nucleotide away, making a read error possible. Lacking the conserved final phenylalanine or tryptophan, this CDR3 likely reflects a read error. The chain uses TRBV27 and TRBJ1-5; possibly TRBD1 for D (5 bases). The CDR3 is 14 residues long. The germline V and J ends were trimmed by 3 bases and 6 bases, with 12 bases remaining between them. The germline CDR1 and CDR2 sequences are MNHEY and SMNVEV (reference sequence). The CDR3 region is CASSLQGRTQPQHL. DNA for the CDR3: TGTGCCAGCAGTTTGCAGGGACGTACTCAGCCCCAGCATCTT.

This clonotype was seen only a few times. The chain uses TRBV6-5 and TRBJ2-1; 7 nucleotides align to TRBD1. The V and J ends lost 0 bases and 6 bases, in that order; junction bases with no gene match: 5. Germline-derived CDR1 and CDR2 are MNHEY and SVGAGI. The CDR3 is made up of 15 amino acids. The CDR3 nucleotides are TGTGCCAGCAGTTACTCGCCAGGGGGAAGCAATGAGCAGTTCTTC. This codes for CASSYSPGGSNEQFF.

J is TRBJ2-1 and V is TRBV29-1; D not resolved. The V end was cut by 8 bases, the J end by 1 base, with 9 bases between. The CDR3 covers 12 residues. The germline V gene has CDR1 SQVTM and CDR2 ANQGSEA. In DNA, the CDR3 is TGCAGCCTTCGGGTTTCCTACAATGAGCAGTTCTTC. This encodes CSLRVSYNEQFF.

This clonotype was observed a handful of times. The chain links TRBV29-1 to TRBJ2-2; D not certain. The ends were cut back, 4 bases at V and 4 bases at J, with 7 bases in the middle. The CDR3 loop spans 12 amino acids. Germline-derived CDR1 and CDR2 are SQVTM and ANQGSEA. CDR3 sequence reads: CSVVKTTGELFF. CDR3 nucleotide sequence: TGCAGCGTTGTTAAGACCACCGGGGAGCTGTTTTTT.

V usage is TRBV10-3 and J usage is TRBJ2-1, with D hard to call. This CDR3 comprises 14 residues. The germline CDR1 and CDR2 sequences are ENHRY and SYGVKD. Deletions cut 4 bases from V and 3 bases from J, with 10 bases between. The CDR3 DNA is TGTGCCATCAGTGGGCTAGAGAGCTACAATGAGCAGTTCTTC. It specifies CAISGLESYNEQFF.

In its sample, this clonotype was seen a few times. V gene TRBV27 combines with J gene TRBJ2-7; 8 bases line up with TRBD2. V was pared by 2 bases and J by 5 bases, with 8 bases of the junction left unmatched. The germline gives CDR1 MNHEY, CDR2 SMNVEV (reference sequence). This CDR3 contains 15 residues. The CDR3 reads CASSLKRGRSHEQYF. CDR3 in DNA: TGTGCCAGCAGTTTAAAGCGGGGGCGTTCTCACGAGCAGTACTTC.

The table lists this clonotype with many counts. The V and J genes are TRBV7-6 and TRBJ2-3; 10 positions agree with TRBD2. Germline values: CDR1 SGHVS, CDR2 FNYEAQ. The CDR3 contains 16 residues. V was pared by 5 bases and J by 7 bases, with 12 bases of the junction left unmatched. This chain's CDR3 is CASSGQAGGQRNTQYF. The CDR3 bases are TGTGCCAGCAGCGGACAAGCGGGGGGGCAACGAAATACGCAGTATTTT.

This clonotype has only one observation. A much larger clone sits a single nucleotide away, making a read error possible. The chain links TRBV12-3 or TRBV12-4 to TRBJ2-4; TRBD1 matches at 7 bases. V dropped 8 bases and J dropped 11; count of bases not matched to a gene: 9. CDR3 length: 12 residues. The CDR3 loop reads CASRPDRAVQYF. DNA for the CDR3: TGTGCCAGCCGCCCCGACAGGGCCGTTCAGTACTTC.

This clonotype appeared many times. The chain is built from TRBV19 and TRBJ1-5; D not certain. With 0 bases removed from V and 4 bases from J, the gap between germline ends came to 13 bases. This CDR3 spans 16 amino acids. In germline, CDR1 is LNHDA, CDR2 SQIVND (reference sequence). CDR3 bases: TGTGCCAGTAGTATAGATAGGGCGGCGGGAAATCAGCCCCAGCATTTT. Amino acid sequence: CASSIDRAAGNQPQHF.

Points on this clonotype: The conserved final phenylalanine or tryptophan is absent from the CDR3, which likely points to a read error. The chain carries TRBV12-3 or TRBV12-4 and TRBJ1-4; D gene ambiguous. The CDR3 has 11 residues. V was clipped by 8 bases and J by 7 bases, with 8 bases between them. For the CDR3, the DNA is TGTGCCAGCGATTCCGGTGAAAAACTGTTTCTT. The encoded protein is CASDSGEKLFL.

At least ten counts were recorded for this clonotype. The chain combines TRBV27 with TRBJ2-3; D unclear. The CDR3 length is 12 residues. Germline-derived CDR1 and CDR2 are MNHEY and SMNVEV (reference sequence). Trimming took 6 bases from V and 4 from J, leaving 8 bases between them. The chain's CDR3 is CASRGSADTQYF. CDR3 DNA: TGTGCCAGCAGGGGGTCTGCAGATACGCAGTATTTT.